The sequence of this T cell receptor (beta chain) was determined in a study of blood T cell repertoires in COVID-19. Germline values: CDR1 SEHNR, CDR2 FQNEAQ (reference sequence). Deletions cut 3 bases from V and 0 bases from J, with 8 bases between. This CDR3 contains 14 residues. This table comes from immunoSEQ multiplex PCR, and its TCRdb copy is limited to in-frame clones, with some not included. The sample shows under 250,000 clones, around 90% of them seen only once. Sequencing used peripheral blood. The J gene is TRBJ1-1, the V gene TRBV7-9; possible D gene TRBD1, 6 bases. The source of this sequence is a man in his sixties with COVID-19, enrolled during active disease. CDR3 nucleotides: TGTGCCAGCAGCTTCAGGGGTATGAACACTGAAGCTTTCTTT. Translated, it gives CASSFRGMNTEAFF.